This T cell receptor (beta chain) appears in the sequencing data of a study of cytomegalovirus exposure and HLA in healthy donors. Findings of the study overall: The authors enumerated 164 TCR beta chains as linked to cytomegalovirus. DRB1 had the most TCR associations and HLA-C the fewest, a later analysis found, with rates varying by HLA locus.

Primers: 60 Vbeta forward and 13 Jbeta reverse. In the authors' workflow: Per a later analysis, the number of unique TCR beta chains was roughly 83 million, of which roughly 9.9 million were shared. The table came from immunoSEQ multiplex PCR; TCRdb's copy has only in-frame clones and leaves some out. The DNA was the basis for D and trimming; V, J and clone size are from that table. The table has more than 95,000 clones, approximately 80% seen once; the top ten hold 3% to 4.5%. With respect to this clone: Its antigen is not identified.

Trimming took 4 bases from V and 6 from J; bases not matched to a gene: 6. The CDR3 extends over 13 amino acids. CDR1 and CDR2 (germline): SGHRS, YFSETQ. The clonotype comes from a man aged 40-49 years in good health and CMV-seronegative. Sequenced sample: PBMCs. V usage is TRBV5-1 and J usage is TRBJ1-2; 7 positions match TRBD1. CDR3 nucleotides: TGCGCCAGCAGCCTAGAGGGGGCCAATGGCTACACCTTC. It codes for CASSLEGANGYTF.